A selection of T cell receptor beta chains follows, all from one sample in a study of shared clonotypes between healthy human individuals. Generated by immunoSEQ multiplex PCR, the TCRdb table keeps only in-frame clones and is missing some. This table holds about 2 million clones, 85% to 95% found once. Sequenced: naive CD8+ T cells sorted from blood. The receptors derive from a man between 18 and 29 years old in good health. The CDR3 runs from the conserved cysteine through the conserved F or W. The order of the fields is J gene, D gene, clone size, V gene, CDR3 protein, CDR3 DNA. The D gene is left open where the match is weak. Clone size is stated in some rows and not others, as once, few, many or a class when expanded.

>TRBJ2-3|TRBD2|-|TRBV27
CASSLLGGRGGDTQYF
TGTGCCAGCAGTTTACTCGGCGGGAGGGGGGGAGATACGCAGTATTTT
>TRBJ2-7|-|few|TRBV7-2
CASSLIMRREQYF
TGTGCCAGCAGCTTAATTATGCGGCGCGAGCAGTACTTC
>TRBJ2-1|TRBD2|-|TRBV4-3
CASSQEVAGAYDEQFF
TGCGCCAGCAGCCAAGAAGTGGCGGGAGCGTACGATGAGCAGTTCTTC
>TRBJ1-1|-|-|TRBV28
CASTPGSENTEAFF
TGTGCCAGCACCCCGGGAAGTGAGAACACTGAAGCTTTCTTT
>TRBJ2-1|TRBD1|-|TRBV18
CASSYTGTGYFEQFF
TGTGCCAGCTCGTATACCGGGACAGGGTATTTTGAGCAGTTCTTC
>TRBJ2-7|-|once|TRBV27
CASIRQTYSYEQYF
TGTGCCAGCATTAGGCAGACCTACTCCTACGAGCAGTACTTC
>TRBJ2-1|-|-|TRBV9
CASSAAGTAYNEQFF
TGTGCCAGCAGCGCCGCGGGGACTGCCTACAATGAGCAGTTCTTC
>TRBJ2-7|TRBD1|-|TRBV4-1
CASSQTGVQYEQYF
TGCGCCAGCAGCCAAACAGGGGTACAATACGAGCAGTACTTC
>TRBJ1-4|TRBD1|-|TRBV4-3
CASSQVETGVEKLFF
TGCGCCAGCAGCCAAGTAGAGACAGGGGTTGAAAAACTGTTTTTT
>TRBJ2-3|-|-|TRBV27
CASSLGTRSTDTQYF
TGTGCCAGCAGTTTAGGGACACGCAGCACAGATACGCAGTATTTT
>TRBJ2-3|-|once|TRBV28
CASSFGETGTDTQYF
TGTGCCAGCAGTTTTGGGGAGACAGGCACAGATACGCAGTATTTT
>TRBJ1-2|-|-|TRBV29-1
CSVEKEGSYGYTF
TGCAGCGTTGAAAAGGAGGGTTCGTACGGCTACACCTTC
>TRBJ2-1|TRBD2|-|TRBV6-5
CASSLGGLAGDEQFF
TGTGCCAGCAGTTTGGGGGGACTAGCGGGCGATGAGCAGTTCTTC
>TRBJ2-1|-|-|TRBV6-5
CASRSGFSYNEQFF
TGTGCCAGCAGGAGCGGGTTCTCCTACAATGAGCAGTTCTTC
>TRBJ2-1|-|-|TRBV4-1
CASGQLEGRNEQFF
TGCGCCAGCGGGCAACTAGAAGGCCGGAATGAGCAGTTCTTC